A single sample gave rise to the 3 T cell receptor beta chains below, sequenced in a study of blood T cell repertoires in COVID-19. Using immunoSEQ multiplex PCR, the repertoire was profiled, and TCRdb retains in-frame clones only, with some absent. The sample includes roughly 100,000 clones, approximately 82% seen only once; the top ten take 15%. Sample: peripheral blood. All receptors come from a woman older than 75 with acute or convalescent COVID-19.

The chain joins TRBV24-1 to TRBJ2-3; 7 bases are a match to TRBD2. CDR3 length: 16 amino acids. Germline loops: CDR1 KGHDR, CDR2 SFDVKD. V gave up 4 bases and J gave up 3 bases; unmatched junction bases: 9. The CDR3: CATSDPRGGRTDTQYF. As DNA, the CDR3 is TGTGCCACCAGTGACCCCCGGGGCGGGAGAACAGATACGCAGTATTTT.

The chain joins TRBV5-6 to TRBJ1-2, with D unresolved. The CDR3 has 15 residues. Trimming took off 6 bases at V and 2 bases at J, with 17 bases between the two ends. Germline loops: CDR1 SGHDT, CDR2 YYEEEE. CDR3 coding DNA: TGTGCCAGCAAAGAGGTCGGGGAGACGAACTATGGCTACACCTTC. It specifies CASKEVGETNYGYTF.

This chain joins TRBV18 and TRBJ2-7, with 8 bases matching TRBD1. Germline CDR1 is KGHSH and CDR2 is LQKENI. The CDR3 is made up of 14 amino acids. V gave up 4 bases and J gave up 6 bases; unmatched junction bases: 8. The CDR3 nucleotides are TGTGCCAGCTCACAAGGACAGGGTCGTGGCGAGCAGTACGTC. Protein product: CASSQGQGRGEQYV.